The next 27 T cell receptor beta chains were all read from a single sample in a study of somatic mutations in cytotoxic T cells in rheumatoid arthritis. Data came from immunoSEQ multiplex PCR; TCRdb stores just in-frame clones and leaves some out. This sample has some 17,000 clones; just under 85% occur once, and the top ten carry approximately 19%. Sequenced material: CD8+ T cells sorted from blood. These receptors all come from an adult with rheumatoid arthritis.

V and J are TRBV12-2 and TRBJ1-4. TRBV12-2 is labeled a pseudogene. This CDR3 has 16 amino acids. The CDR3 sequence is CASRLCRAATNEKLFF. The DNA for the CDR3 is TGTGCAAGTCGCTTGTGTCGGGCAGCAACTAATGAAAAACTGTTTTTT.

This clone showed up just once. V gene TRBV27 combines with J gene TRBJ2-7, with 7 bases lining up with TRBD2. Germline V gives CDR1 MNHEY, CDR2 SMNVEV (reference sequence). The CDR3 consists of 16 residues. Losses at the gene ends were 1 base for V and 1 base for J; bases not matched to a gene: 7. CDR3 loop: CASSLYPAGRSYEQYF. CDR3 DNA: TGTGCCAGCAGTTTATATCCAGCGGGGAGGTCCTACGAGCAGTACTTC.

This clone has only a few counts. The chain recombines TRBV29-1 with TRBJ1-1; tentatively, D is TRBD1 (6 bases). Germline V gives CDR1 SQVTM, CDR2 ANQGSEA. This CDR3 is built from 12 residues. Trimming shortened V by 6 bases and J by 1 base, and 9 bases separated the two germline ends. CDR3 nucleotide sequence: TGCAGCGTAGAGGGACAGAACACTGAAGCTTTCTTT. Its protein product is CSVEGQNTEAFF.

This clone was detected once. The gene calls are TRBV4-2 and TRBJ2-5; D is uncertain. CDR3 size: 14 residues. Germline values: CDR1 LGHNA, CDR2 YNFKEQ. Deletions cut 0 bases from V and 5 bases from J, with 10 bases between. The CDR3 DNA is TGTGCCAGCAGCCAAGATATAAGCGCGGAGACCCAGTACTTC. It encodes CASSQDISAETQYF.

This rearrangement joins TRBV11-2 to TRBJ1-3, with D unclear. V shed 5 bases and J shed 0 bases, with 8 bases lying between them. The CDR3 has 14 residues. Germline V lookup: CDR1 SGHAT, CDR2 FQNNGV. CDR3 in DNA: TGTGCCAGCAGCCTCCAGAGCTCTGGAAACACCATATATTTT. Encoded protein: CASSLQSSGNTIYF.

The chain joins TRBV30 to TRBJ1-4; the D is unclear. CDR3 length equals 14 residues. With 2 bases removed from V and 0 bases from J, the gap between germline ends came to 7 bases. Germline V gene data show CDR1 as GTSNPN and CDR2 as SVGIG (reference sequence). As DNA, the CDR3 is TGTGCCTGGAGTTGGGCCGCAACTAATGAAAAACTGTTTTTT. This translates into CAWSWAATNEKLFF. Supplemented by reference TRBV30 and TRBJ1-4, the full variable domain reads SQTIHQWPATLVQPVGSPLSLECTVEGTSNPNLYWYRQAAGRGLQLLFYSVGIGQISSEVPQNLSASRPQDRQFILSSKKLLLSDSGFYLCAWSWAATNEKLFFGSGTQLSVL.

The chain carries TRBV1 and TRBJ1-5. TRBV1 is deemed a pseudogene. The CDR3 contains 19 residues. The CDR3 sequence is CTSSPLSPGVGGSNQPQHF. DNA for the CDR3: TGCACCAGCAGCCCCCTCTCCCCAGGCGTGGGGGGTAGCAATCAGCCCCAGCATTTT.

The gene calls are TRBV27 and TRBJ2-2; TRBD1 matches 10 bases. V trimming: 8 bases; J trimming: 7 bases; junction bases outside the gene matches: 1. CDR3 length: 12 amino acids. Germline V gives CDR1 MNHEY, CDR2 SMNVEV (reference sequence). The CDR3 region has the DNA TGTGCCAGCCGGACAGGGGGCGGGGAGCTGTTTTTT. Its protein is CASRTGGGELFF.

This clone has just a few counts. The chain uses TRBV7-9 and TRBJ1-6, with D possibly matching TRBD1 (5 bases). Between the trimmed V and J ends, which lost 6 bases and 9 bases, there was a span of 18 bases. Germline V gives CDR1 SEHNR, CDR2 FQNEAQ (reference sequence). The CDR3 is 15 amino acids. CDR3 coding DNA: TGTGCCAGCAGTAATCGGGGGGATTTAGTTTCACCCCTCCACTTT. Its protein product is CASSNRGDLVSPLHF.

This chain links TRBV2 with TRBJ1-1, with D perhaps TRBD1 (6 bases). CDR1 and CDR2 from the germline V gene are SNHLY and FYNNEI. This CDR3 is 16 amino acids long. The V end was cut by 7 bases, the J end by 1 base, with 19 bases between. The CDR3 protein is CASIDLKDSPNTEAFF. The CDR3 DNA reads TGTGCCAGCATCGACCTTAAGGACAGTCCGAACACTGAAGCTTTCTTT.

The chain employs TRBV7-2 and TRBJ2-7; the match to TRBD2 covers 10 bases. Germline values: CDR1 SGHTA, CDR2 FQGNSA. The CDR3 has 15 residues. V shed 5 bases, J shed 0 bases, and the junction held 4 bases outside the gene matches. The DNA for the CDR3 is TGTGCCAGCAGCCCTGGACTAGCGGCCTCCTACGAGCAGTACTTC. Its protein is CASSPGLAASYEQYF.

The rearrangement links TRBV6-1 to TRBJ2-5; D gene unclear. In germline, CDR1 is MNHNS, CDR2 SASEGT. The length of the CDR3 is 13 residues. Trimming stripped 1 base from V and 6 bases from J, with 9 bases between. CDR3 residues: CASSEVGPKTQYF. In nucleotides, the CDR3 is TGTGCCAGCAGTGAAGTCGGTCCGAAGACCCAGTACTTC.

The table lists this clone with a few counts. The chain carries TRBV7-9 and TRBJ1-6; perhaps TRBD1 as D (5 bases). Per germline, CDR1 SEHNR and CDR2 FQNEAQ (reference sequence). Trimming removed 4 bases from V and 4 bases from J, with 5 bases in between. This CDR3 region has 13 residues. In DNA, the CDR3 is TGTGCCAGCAGCTCAGGGTATAATTCACCCCTCCACTTT. Translated, it gives CASSSGYNSPLHF.

The chain uses TRBV2 and TRBJ1-1, with TRBD1 as a possible D gene (5 bases). There are 13 residues in the CDR3. Germline CDR1 SNHLY, CDR2 FYNNEI. Between the trimmed V and J ends, which lost 3 bases and 5 bases, there was a span of 10 bases. CDR3 loop: CASSEGVWTEAFF. CDR3 DNA: TGTGCCAGCAGTGAGGGGGTTTGGACTGAAGCTTTCTTT. Variable domain in full (rest from reference TRBV2 and TRBJ1-1): EPEVTQTPSHQVTQMGQEVILRCVPISNHLYFYWYRQILGQKVEFLVSFYNNEISEKSEIFDDQFSVERPDGSNFTLKIRSTKLEDSAMYFCASSEGVWTEAFFGQGTRLTVV.

The chain combines TRBV27 with TRBJ1-4; D unclear. V was trimmed by 5 bases and J by 7 bases, leaving 14 bases between them. The CDR3 is 14 amino acids. Germline V gene data show CDR1 as MNHEY and CDR2 as SMNVEV (reference sequence). The CDR3 spells CASSPSDSLEKLFF. The CDR3 bases are TGTGCCAGCAGTCCATCGGACTCGCTTGAAAAACTGTTTTTT.

The chain carries TRBV29-1 and TRBJ1-1, with D possibly matching TRBD1 (5 bases). CDR3 length: 14 residues. Germline V gene lookup returns CDR1 SQVTM and CDR2 ANQGSEA. Trimming shortened V by 7 bases and J by 5 bases, and 20 bases separated the two germline ends. CDR3 sequence: CSALIGGVGTEAFF. The CDR3 region has the DNA TGCAGCGCACTCATAGGAGGGGTAGGAACTGAAGCTTTCTTT.

The V gene is TRBV7-9, the J gene TRBJ2-7; 7 nucleotides match TRBD2. This CDR3 contains 14 residues. The germline gives CDR1 SEHNR, CDR2 FQNEAQ (reference sequence). Unmatched junction bases numbered 6, after V lost 2 bases and J lost 5 bases. The CDR3 nucleotides are TGTGCCAGCAGCTTACCCGGGGGGAGACACGAGCAGTACTTC. Protein sequence: CASSLPGGRHEQYF.

The chain couples TRBV7-2 to TRBJ1-2, with D maybe TRBD1 (5 bases). CDR3 length: 17 amino acids. V lost 3 bases and J 5 bases, leaving 22 bases between the germline ends. Germline assignment: CDR1 SGHTA and CDR2 FQGNSA. The CDR3, as DNA: TGTGCCAGCAGCTTCATCGCTGGGACCTGGAACAATTATGGCTACACCTTC. This codes for CASSFIAGTWNNYGYTF.

The genes are TRBV10-3 and TRBJ1-3, with D possibly being TRBD1 (5 bases). Germline CDR1 and CDR2: ENHRY and SYGVKD. The CDR3 length is 16 residues. V lost 0 bases and J 0 bases, leaving 9 bases between the germline ends. The CDR3 DNA is TGTGCCATCAGTGAGTCATACAGGCACTCTGGAAACACCATATATTTT. This sequence encodes CAISESYRHSGNTIYF.

This chain links TRBV7-2 with TRBJ1-1, with 9 bases lining up with TRBD1. The germline CDR1 and CDR2 sequences are SGHTA and FQGNSA. The CDR3 totals 14 residues. Germline trimming cut 5 bases from V and 4 bases from J; bases unmatched to any gene: 5. CDR3 sequence (DNA): TGTGCCAGCAGCAGACAGGGGGAGGGCACTGAAGCTTTCTTT. This translates into CASSRQGEGTEAFF.

The V and J genes are TRBV2 and TRBJ2-5; TRBD2 aligns across 8 bases. V was clipped by 0 bases and J by 1 base; unmatched bases: 10. The CDR3 extends over 18 amino acids. The germline gives CDR1 SNHLY, CDR2 FYNNEI. The CDR3 bases are TGTGCCAGCAGTGAAGCGGCCTTGAGCGGGGGATTCCAAGAGACCCAGTACTTC. Residues: CASSEAALSGGFQETQYF.

The CDR3 reads CASSILAGGPKHEQFF. The CDR3 DNA reads as TGTGCCAGCAGTATACTAGCGGGGGGGCCCAAGCATGAGCAGTTCTTC. V gene TRBV6-4 combines with J gene TRBJ2-1; 13 bases agree with TRBD2. The germline CDR1 and CDR2 sequences are MRHNA and SNTAGT. V trimming: 5 bases; J trimming: 8 bases; junction bases outside the gene matches: 9. The CDR3 is 16 residues long.

In this sample, this clone turned up once. V and J are TRBV5-4 and TRBJ2-1; D uncertain. Trimming removed 4 bases at V and 7 bases at J, with 27 bases between. CDR1 SGHNT and CDR2 YYREEE come from the germline V gene (reference sequence). This CDR3 has 18 amino acids. This chain's CDR3 is CASSPLVFSGEEQNEQFF. The CDR3 DNA sequence: TGTGCCAGCAGCCCCCTTGTTTTTTCGGGTGAGGAGCAGAATGAGCAGTTCTTC.

The rearrangement joins TRBV6-1 to TRBJ1-1; 7 bases map to TRBD1. Germline-derived CDR1 and CDR2 are MNHNS and SASEGT. The CDR3 length is 15 residues. Germline trimming cut 1 base from V and 4 bases from J; bases unmatched to any gene: 6. The CDR3 nucleotides read TGTGCCAGCAGTGAAGGCAGGACAGGAGCCACTGAAGCTTTCTTT. Protein product: CASSEGRTGATEAFF.

V usage is TRBV5-1 and J usage is TRBJ1-1; D unclear. Trimming took off 1 base at V and 0 bases at J, with 1 base between the two ends. In germline, CDR1 is SGHRS, CDR2 YFSETQ. This CDR3 is built from 12 residues. CDR3 sequence: CASSLLNTEAFF. CDR3 DNA sequence: TGCGCCAGCAGCTTGCTGAACACTGAAGCTTTCTTT.

J is TRBJ1-4 and V is TRBV19, with 8 bases lining up with TRBD1. The V segment lost 3 bases and the J segment 5 bases; nucleotides outside the gene matches: 5. This CDR3 region has 15 residues. Germline V gene sequence: CDR1 LNHDA, CDR2 SQIVND (reference sequence). The CDR3 region has the DNA TGTGCCAGTAGTATCCCGACAGGGGCGAATGAAAAACTGTTTTTT. This codes for CASSIPTGANEKLFF.

This clone was recorded only once. V and J are TRBV5-1 and TRBJ2-7, with 8 bases identical to TRBD1. The CDR3 runs to 14 residues. The J segment lost 3 bases and the V segment lost 4 bases, leaving 6 bases of the junction unmatched. Germline V gives CDR1 SGHRS, CDR2 YFSETQ. CDR3 amino acids: CASSAGTGLYEQYF. The CDR3 DNA is TGCGCCAGCAGCGCCGGGACAGGACTCTACGAGCAGTACTTC.